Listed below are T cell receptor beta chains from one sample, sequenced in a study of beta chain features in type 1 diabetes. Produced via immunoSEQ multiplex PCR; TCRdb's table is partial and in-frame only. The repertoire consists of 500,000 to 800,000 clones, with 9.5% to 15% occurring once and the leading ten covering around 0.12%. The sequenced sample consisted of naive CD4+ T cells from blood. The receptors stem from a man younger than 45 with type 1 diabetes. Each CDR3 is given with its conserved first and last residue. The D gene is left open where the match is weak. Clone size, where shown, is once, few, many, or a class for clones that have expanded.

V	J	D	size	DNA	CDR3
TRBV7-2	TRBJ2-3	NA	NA	TGTGCCAGCAGCCCCGTTCCAGATACGCAGTATTTT	CASSPVPDTQYF
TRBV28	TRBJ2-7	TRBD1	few	TGTGCCAGCAGCCCGGGACAGCCCTACGAGCAGTACTTC	CASSPGQPYEQYF
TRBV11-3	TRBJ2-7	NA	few	TGTGCCAGCTCCCTGGGGCAGTCCTTCTCCGAGCAGTACTTC	CASSLGQSFSEQYF
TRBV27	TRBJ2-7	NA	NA	TGTGCCAGCAGTCCGAACCCGGGACGGCTGGTAATCTACGAGCAGTACTTC	CASSPNPGRLVIYEQYF
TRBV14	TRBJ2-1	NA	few	TGTGCCAGCACTTACTCACACGGGATGTCTGAGCAGTTCTTC	CASTYSHGMSEQFF
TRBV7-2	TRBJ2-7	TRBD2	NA	TGTGCCAGCAGCTTAACACTTAGGACTAGCGGGGGGCCGCCCTACGAGCAGTACTTC	CASSLTLRTSGGPPYEQYF
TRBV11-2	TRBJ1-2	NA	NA	TGTGCCAGCAGTTTAAATCACGGAACTAACTATGGCTACACCTTC	CASSLNHGTNYGYTF
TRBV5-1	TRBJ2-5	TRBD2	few	TGCGCCAGCAGCGATGGTAGCGGGGGTTTCGAGACCCAGTACTTC	CASSDGSGGFETQYF
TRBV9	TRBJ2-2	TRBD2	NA	TGTGCCAGCAGCGGCCATAGCGGGCGATACACAGGCGGGGAGCTGTTTTTT	CASSGHSGRYTGGELFF
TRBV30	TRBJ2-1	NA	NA	TGTGCCTGGATGGTGAATGAGCAGTTCTTC	CAWMVNEQFF
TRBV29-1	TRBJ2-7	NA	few	TGCAGCGTGGGAGGACCGCCCCGCGAGCAGTACTTC	CSVGGPPREQYF
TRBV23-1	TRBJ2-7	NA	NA	TGCGCCAGCAGTCAACCCGACAAGTGGGCTTTCTACGAGCAGTACTTC	CASSQPDKWAFYEQYF
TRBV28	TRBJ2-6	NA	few	TGTGCCAGCAGTTTCCTTCGACAGATCTCTGGGGCCAACGTCCTGACTTTC	CASSFLRQISGANVLTF
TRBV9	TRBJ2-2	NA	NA	TGTGCCAGCAGCGTAGTCACATGGGGTCGGCCGAACACCGGGGAGCTGTTTTTT	CASSVVTWGRPNTGELFF
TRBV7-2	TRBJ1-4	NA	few	TGTGCCAGCAGCTTGGGGGGGCTGACTAATGAAAAACTGTTTTTT	CASSLGGLTNEKLFF
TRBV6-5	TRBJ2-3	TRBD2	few	TGTGCCAGCAGTCCCCTAGCGGGGGACACAGATACGCAGTATTTT	CASSPLAGDTDTQYF
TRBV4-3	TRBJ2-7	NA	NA	TGCGCCAGCAGCCAAGAACGCAGGGGCCACGAGCAGTACTTC	CASSQERRGHEQYF